What follows are 13 T cell receptor beta chains derived from one specimen sequenced in a study of long-term antiretroviral therapy in people with HIV. Version v3.0 of the immunoSEQ assay ran at survey level. Repertoires were generated with immunoSEQ multiplex PCR, while TCRdb's copy carries only in-frame clones and drops some. The sample comprises some 25,000 clones, 65% to 85% of which are singletons, and around 8.2% rests with the top ten. Sequencing was performed on unsorted PBMCs, taken 3 years after starting antiretroviral therapy. These receptors all stem from a man aged 35 to 55 with HIV.

V is TRBV10-3 and J is TRBJ2-7; D is ambiguous. This CDR3 spans 14 amino acids. CDR1 and CDR2 from the germline V gene are ENHRY and SYGVKD. Trimming took off 11 bases at V and 1 base at J, with 18 bases between the two ends. The CDR3 sequence: CASTEAPESYEQYF. The DNA for the CDR3 is TGTGCCTCCACAGAGGCCCCAGAATCCTACGAGCAGTACTTC.

This clone was counted between two and nine times. The chain carries TRBV19 and TRBJ1-2; D possibly corresponds to TRBD1 (5 bases). The CDR3 extends over 14 amino acids. V was trimmed by 4 bases and J by 8 bases, leaving 17 bases between them. Germline CDR1 is LNHDA and CDR2 is SQIVND (reference sequence). CDR3 amino acids: CASSKAGLSDGYTF. The CDR3 DNA reads as TGTGCCAGTAGTAAAGCGGGACTCTCAGACGGCTACACCTTC. Variable domain in full (rest from reference TRBV19 and TRBJ1-2): DGGITQSPKYLFRKEGQNVTLSCEQNLNHDAMYWYRQDPGQGLRLIYYSQIVNDFQKGDIAEGYSVSREKKESFPLTVTSAQKNPTAFYLCASSKAGLSDGYTFGSGTRLTVV.

The chain is built from TRBV7-9 and TRBJ1-1; D ambiguous. Germline V lookup: CDR1 SEHNR, CDR2 FQNEAQ (reference sequence). Trimming stripped 3 bases from V and 0 bases from J, with 8 bases between. This CDR3 is 14 amino acids long. The CDR3 DNA sequence: TGTGCCAGCAGCTTTGGCGCCATGAACACTGAAGCTTTCTTT. It translates to CASSFGAMNTEAFF. The full variable domain, its missing parts supplied by reference TRBV7-9 and TRBJ1-1, is DTGVSQNPRHKITKRGQNVTFRCDPISEHNRLYWYRQTLGQGPEFLTYFQNEAQLEKSRLLSDRFSAERPKGSFSTLEIQRTEQGDSAMYLCASSFGAMNTEAFFGQGTRLTVV.

This chain links TRBV7-6 with TRBJ2-2; 13 bases are a match to TRBD2. Germline loops: CDR1 SGHVS, CDR2 FNYEAQ. The length of the CDR3 is 20 residues. V was clipped by 3 bases and J by 6 bases; unmatched bases: 16. The CDR3 nucleotides are TGTGCCAGCAGCTTGAAGCCCGGGACTAGCGGGACTAGTAGGGCCGGGGAGCTGTTTTTT. Translated: CASSLKPGTSGTSRAGELFF. The full variable domain, completed using reference TRBV7-6 and TRBJ2-2, is GAGVSQSPRYKVTKRGQDVALRCDPISGHVSLYWYRQALGQGPEFLTYFNYEAQQDKSGLPNDRFSAERPEGSISTLTIQRTEQRDSAMYRCASSLKPGTSGTSRAGELFFGEGSRLTVL.

The rearrangement joins TRBV10-3 to TRBJ2-1, with a weak D call TRBD2 (5 bases). The CDR3 extends over 12 amino acids. V lost 8 bases to trimming and J lost 5 bases, with 10 bases between them. The germline V gene encodes CDR1 ENHRY and CDR2 SYGVKD. The CDR3 loop is CAIAGGNNEQFF. The CDR3 DNA reads TGTGCCATCGCGGGCGGTAACAATGAGCAGTTCTTC.

This rearrangement joins TRBV2 to TRBJ1-1; 8 bases line up with TRBD1. Germline V gene data show CDR1 as SNHLY and CDR2 as FYNNEI. CDR3 length: 14 residues. V gave up 2 bases and J gave up 4 bases; unmatched junction bases: 3. The CDR3 loop is CASSENRGITEAFF. The CDR3 DNA follows: TGTGCCAGCAGTGAAAACAGGGGGATCACTGAAGCTTTCTTT. Looking up the rest from reference TRBV2 and TRBJ1-1 gives the full variable domain: EPEVTQTPSHQVTQMGQEVILRCVPISNHLYFYWYRQILGQKVEFLVSFYNNEISEKSEIFDDQFSVERPDGSNFTLKIRSTKLEDSAMYFCASSENRGITEAFFGQGTRLTVV.

J is TRBJ2-3 and V is TRBV27; D unresolved. This CDR3 contains 12 residues. V was cut by 2 bases and J by 7 bases, with 7 bases left in between. The V gene's germline CDR1 is MNHEY and CDR2 SMNVEV (reference sequence). The chain's CDR3 is CASSLDQNTQYF. DNA of the CDR3: TGTGCCAGCAGTTTAGATCAAAATACGCAGTATTTT.

The chain joins TRBV10-3 to TRBJ1-5, with D possibly being TRBD1 (6 bases). CDR1 is ENHRY and CDR2 is SYGVKD in the germline V gene. This CDR3 region has 13 residues. Trimming cost V 11 bases and J 3 bases, with 14 bases left between them. CDR3 in DNA: TGTGCCTCGGGGGCCCCTAACAATCAGCCCCAGCATTTT. It codes for CASGAPNNQPQHF.

CDR3: CASSRGRNNYGYTF. In DNA form, the CDR3 reads TGTGCCAGCAGCCGTGGACGGAACAACTATGGCTACACCTTC. V is TRBV5-6 and J is TRBJ1-2; D not certain. The V gene lost 4 bases and the J gene lost 2 bases, with 12 bases spanning the gap. The V gene's germline CDR1 is SGHDT and CDR2 YYEEEE. The CDR3 runs to 14 residues.

This chain joins TRBV6-5 and TRBJ2-7; D may be TRBD1 (5 bases). CDR1 MNHEY and CDR2 SVGAGI come from the germline V gene. The CDR3 totals 11 residues. V was trimmed by 2 bases and J by 10 bases, leaving 9 bases between them. In nucleotides, the CDR3 is TGTGCCAGCAGTTACCAGGGAATCCAGTACTTC. As protein: CASSYQGIQYF.

In this sample, this clone turned up once. The chain links TRBV7-8 to TRBJ1-3, with 7 positions matching TRBD1. Germline assignment: CDR1 SGHVS and CDR2 FQNEAQ. Unmatched junction bases numbered 10, after V lost 1 base and J lost 4 bases. This CDR3 has 17 residues. CDR3 in amino acids: CASSLDPGGAVGNTIYF. The CDR3 DNA reads as TGTGCCAGCAGCTTAGACCCAGGGGGGGCAGTCGGAAACACCATATATTTT.

The CDR3 here is CASSQGQATNSGANVLTF. CDR3 nucleotides: TGCGCCAGCAGCCAGGGACAGGCCACCAACTCTGGGGCCAACGTCCTGACTTTC. The gene calls are TRBV5-1 and TRBJ2-6; 8 nucleotides agree with TRBD1. The CDR3 is 18 residues long. The V gene's germline CDR1 is SGHRS and CDR2 YFSETQ. Unmatched junction bases numbered 9, after V lost 4 bases and J lost 0 bases.

This clone was recorded only once. This chain uses TRBV23-1 with TRBJ1-6; D perhaps matches TRBD1 (5 bases). TRBV23-1 falls under the ORF class, with uncertain function. Deletions cut 2 bases from V and 7 bases from J, with 24 bases between. The CDR3 totals 19 residues. DNA for the CDR3: TGCGCCAGCAGTCAACCCGGGACTTCTTTCGGAAGGAGGAATTCACCCCTCCACTTT. It encodes CASSQPGTSFGRRNSPLHF.